The next 14 T cell receptor beta chains were all read from a single sample in a study of monozygotic twins with inflammatory bowel disease. TCRdb re-analyzed the 5' RACE reads; it lists each CDR3 protein once, without DNA. Its table records under 130,000 distinct CDR3 sequences. Source material: blood. These receptors came from a human donor with ulcerative colitis or Crohn's disease, or a healthy co-twin of an affected twin (not recorded which).

The genes are TRBV6-5 and TRBJ2-7; as DNA is missing, the TRBD1 call by TCRdb cannot be tested. In germline, CDR1 is MNHEY, CDR2 SVGAGI. The CDR3 loop spans 15 amino acids. The CDR3 sequence is CASSSAGTAKYEQYF.

This chain joins TRBV27 and TRBJ2-1; with no DNA, the TCRdb D assignment of TRBD2 cannot be verified. Germline assignment: CDR1 MNHEY and CDR2 SMNVEV (reference sequence). There are 21 residues in the CDR3. CDR3 amino acids: CASSLGTSGRARGSSYNEQFF.

The chain employs TRBV13 and TRBJ2-7. Per the germline V gene, CDR1 is PRHDT and CDR2 is FYEKMQ (reference sequence). This CDR3 region has 15 residues. The CDR3 reads CASSRLLAGLYEQYF.

The chain employs TRBV29-1 and TRBJ2-5; as DNA is missing, the TRBD1 call by TCRdb cannot be tested. Germline-derived CDR1 and CDR2 are SQVTM and ANQGSEA. This CDR3 has 14 residues. The CDR3 region is CSVEDTRVGETQYF.

The rearrangement joins TRBV5-5 to TRBJ2-2; TCRdb picks TRBD2, but there is no DNA to check that call. Germline V gene sequence: CDR1 SGHKS, CDR2 YYEKEE (reference sequence). The CDR3 sequence is 18 residues long. The CDR3 sequence is CASSLDWAGGRKVGELFF.

CDR3 residues: CASSFLLGPYEQYF. V and J are TRBV12-3 or TRBV12-4 and TRBJ2-7; TCRdb names TRBD2, which stays unverified in the absence of DNA. The CDR3 spans 14 residues.

The rearrangement links TRBV4-3 to TRBJ2-5; TCRdb reports TRBD2, a call that lacks DNA to check it against. The CDR3 is 18 amino acids. Per the germline V gene, CDR1 is LGHNA and CDR2 is YSLEER. CDR3 loop: CASSQAVPGLAGGETQYF.

The chain is built from TRBV7-3 and TRBJ2-2; TCRdb's D call, TRBD2, is unchecked because there is no DNA. This CDR3 has 17 residues. From germline, CDR1 is SGHTA and CDR2 FQGTGA. The CDR3 loop reads CASSSLLAGGPNGELFF.

The chain recombines TRBV10-3 with TRBJ2-7; without DNA, the TCRdb call of TRBD2 cannot be checked. Germline V CDR1 and CDR2: ENHRY, SYGVKD. This CDR3 spans 15 amino acids. The CDR3: CAISEFLAGIYEQYF.

The V and J genes are TRBV5-1 and TRBJ2-1; TCRdb proposes TRBD1, but this gene call is untestable without DNA. Germline CDR1 is SGHRS and CDR2 is YFSETQ. This CDR3 is built from 14 residues. The CDR3 sequence is CASSPRTGLGEQFF.

This chain connects TRBV5-1 to TRBJ1-6; the D call from TCRdb, TRBD1, cannot be confirmed without DNA. The CDR3 length is 16 residues. Germline V lookup: CDR1 SGHRS, CDR2 YFSETQ. CDR3 residues: CASSLVPGQYNSPLHF. The entire variable domain, with the rest obtained from reference TRBV5-1 and TRBJ1-6, is as follows: KAGVTQTPRYLIKTRGQQVTLSCSPISGHRSVSWYQQTPGQGLQFLFEYFSETQRNKGNFPGRFSGRQFSNSRSEMNVSTLELGDSALYLCASSLVPGQYNSPLHFGNGTRLTVT.

The J gene is TRBJ1-4, the V gene TRBV11-2; the D call of TRBD1 rests on TCRdb alone, since no DNA is present to check it. Germline V gene lookup returns CDR1 SGHAT and CDR2 FQNNGV. CDR3 size: 14 residues. CDR3 residues: CASSFQGLGEKLFF. Together with reference TRBV11-2 and TRBJ1-4, the CDR3 gives the full variable domain: EAGVAQSPRYKIIEKRQSVAFWCNPISGHATLYWYQQILGQGPKLLIQFQNNGVVDDSQLPKDRFSAERLKGVDSTLKIQPAKLEDSAVYLCASSFQGLGEKLFFGSGTQLSVL.

This chain links TRBV29-1 with TRBJ2-5. The germline V gene has CDR1 SQVTM and CDR2 ANQGSEA. This CDR3 has 12 residues. The CDR3 region is CSVEFLEETQYF.

This CDR3 reads CASNLRQSPLNTEAFF. The chain joins TRBV11-2 to TRBJ1-1; with no DNA, the TCRdb D assignment of TRBD1 cannot be verified. Germline CDR1 SGHAT, CDR2 FQNNGV. CDR3 size: 16 residues.